These 22 T cell receptor beta chains share one sample of origin, sequenced in a study of Ad26.COV2.S vaccination and SARS-CoV-2 variants. Treatment: roughly 18 received Ad26.COV2.S at low or high dose, single or two shots; several received placebo; per-sample allocation not given. The samples date from day 63 after the first vaccine or placebo injection. Clones were sequenced by immunoSEQ multiplex PCR, and TCRdb holds only the in-frame ones, with some missing. This sample has 300,000 to 350,000 clones, with around 90% found just once. The sample here was peripheral blood, taken in a trial of Ad26.COV2.S vaccine versus placebo. Source of these receptors: a person aged 18 to 59 who received the Ad26.COV2.S COVID-19 vaccine or a placebo.

This chain connects TRBV27 to TRBJ2-6; D uncertain. This CDR3 is 15 amino acids long. Germline lookup yields CDR1 MNHEY and CDR2 SMNVEV (reference sequence). V lost 5 bases to trimming and J lost 0 bases, with 8 bases between them. CDR3 sequence reads: CASSPLFSGANVLTF. The CDR3 DNA follows: TGTGCCAGCAGTCCATTATTCTCTGGGGCCAACGTCCTGACTTTC.

This clone was counted once. V is TRBV27 and J is TRBJ2-7; D not resolved. V lost 7 bases to trimming and J lost 5 bases, with 30 bases between them. The germline V gene has CDR1 MNHEY and CDR2 SMNVEV (reference sequence). CDR3 size: 18 residues. In DNA form, the CDR3 reads TGTGCCAGCATCATCTCAGCATCAAGGGCCCTAACCCGACACGAGCAGTACTTC. Protein product: CASIISASRALTRHEQYF.

This clone was detected once. Other DNA sequences in this specimen translate into the identical CDR3. The rearrangement joins TRBV27 to TRBJ1-5; the D is unclear. V was cut by 1 base and J by 6 bases, with 4 bases left in between. Germline V lookup: CDR1 MNHEY, CDR2 SMNVEV (reference sequence). This CDR3 comprises 12 residues. CDR3 sequence: CASSLYGQPQHF. The CDR3 DNA is TGTGCCAGCAGTTTATATGGTCAGCCCCAGCATTTT.

The gene calls are TRBV11-2 and TRBJ1-2; D uncertain. V lost 0 bases, J lost 0 bases, and 11 bases lay in between. The CDR3 has 16 residues. Germline V gives CDR1 SGHAT, CDR2 FQNNGV. CDR3 bases: TGTGCCAGCAGCTTAGATCCCGTCCAGTCTAACTATGGCTACACCTTC. Amino acids: CASSLDPVQSNYGYTF.

The V call is TRBV7-2, the J call TRBJ2-3, with 10 nucleotides matching TRBD2. The junction had 6 bases not matched to a gene; V was cut back by 4 bases and J by 2 bases. The CDR3 has 16 amino acids. Germline loops: CDR1 SGHTA, CDR2 FQGNSA. The CDR3 bases are TGTGCCAGCAGCTCGTTAGCGGGGGGTGTCACAGATACGCAGTATTTT. Encoded protein: CASSSLAGGVTDTQYF.

CDR3 sequence: CASSLRGDRVDEQYF. The DNA for the CDR3 is TGTGCCAGCAGCTTAAGAGGAGACAGGGTGGACGAGCAGTACTTC. The J gene is TRBJ2-7, the V gene TRBV5-5; 7 bases agree with TRBD1. CDR1 and CDR2 from the germline V gene are SGHKS and YYEKEE (reference sequence). Trimming took 2 bases from V and 5 from J; bases not matched to a gene: 10. The CDR3 sequence is 15 residues long.

CDR3 loop: CASSDFGTGGSDTQYF. The CDR3, as DNA: TGCGCCAGCAGTGATTTCGGGACAGGGGGTTCAGATACGCAGTATTTT. The chain has TRBV10-1 and TRBJ2-3; 11 positions agree with TRBD1. Germline V lookup: CDR1 WNHNN, CDR2 SYGVQD (reference sequence). The CDR3 extends over 16 amino acids. V trimming: 3 bases; J trimming: 4 bases; junction bases outside the gene matches: 6.

This chain uses TRBV14 with TRBJ2-4, with a tentative D call TRBD1 (5 bases). The germline V gene has CDR1 SGHDN and CDR2 FVKESK. The CDR3 has 16 residues. V was clipped by 0 bases and J by 1 base, with 10 bases between them. The CDR3 sequence: CASSQEGADAKNIQYF. CDR3 coding DNA: TGTGCCAGCAGCCAAGAAGGGGCTGATGCCAAAAACATTCAGTACTTC.

On this clone itself: Other DNA sequences within the sample encode an identical CDR3. The chain carries TRBV7-9 and TRBJ2-5; unclear D gene. Germline lookup yields CDR1 SEHNR and CDR2 FQNEAQ (reference sequence). V lost 2 bases and J 5 bases, leaving 6 bases between the germline ends. The CDR3 extends over 12 amino acids. In DNA form, the CDR3 reads TGTGCCAGCAGCTTACCGACCGAGACCCAGTACTTC. Protein: CASSLPTETQYF.

The rearrangement uses TRBV5-4 and TRBJ2-1, with 9 bases lining up with TRBD2. In germline, CDR1 is SGHNT, CDR2 YYREEE (reference sequence). The CDR3 sequence is 14 residues long. V shed 4 bases, J shed 6 bases, and the junction held 5 bases outside the gene matches. The CDR3 DNA reads as TGTGCCAGCAGCCGAGCGGGGGGAATCAATGAGCAGTTCTTC. Protein sequence: CASSRAGGINEQFF.

V is TRBV18 and J is TRBJ2-5; perhaps TRBD1 as D (6 bases). V was shortened by 1 base and J by 2 bases, with 11 bases between the two germline ends. The CDR3 has 15 amino acids. From germline, CDR1 is KGHSH and CDR2 LQKENI. The CDR3 sequence is CASSPRTGFQETQYF. DNA of the CDR3: TGTGCCAGCTCACCACGAACAGGGTTTCAAGAGACCCAGTACTTC.

The chain links TRBV5-6 to TRBJ2-7, with D perhaps being TRBD1 or TRBD2 (6 bases each). Germline CDR1 and CDR2: SGHDT and YYEEEE. Trimming cost V 1 base and J 5 bases, with 19 bases left between them. CDR3 length: 16 amino acids. CDR3 amino acids: CASSLWGRDTTNEQYF. The CDR3 nucleotides read TGTGCCAGCAGCTTGTGGGGGCGGGACACGACGAACGAGCAGTACTTC.

The chain couples TRBV6-5 to TRBJ2-5; D uncertain. From germline, CDR1 is MNHEY and CDR2 SVGAGI. Trimming pared 0 bases from V and 4 bases from J, leaving 15 bases between. The CDR3 is made up of 16 amino acids. CDR3 nucleotides: TGTGCCAGCAGTTACTCGAGGTTGGGCCCCCTAGAGACCCAGTACTTC. Its translation is CASSYSRLGPLETQYF.

This clone has only a few counts. The V and J genes are TRBV7-9 and TRBJ1-3, with 9 bases that match TRBD1. The J segment lost 5 bases and the V segment lost 4 bases, leaving 6 bases of the junction unmatched. The CDR3 extends over 15 amino acids. Looked up from germline, CDR1 is SEHNR and CDR2 is FQNEAQ (reference sequence). Here the CDR3 reads CASSSTGTGRNTIYF. The CDR3 DNA is TGTGCCAGCAGCTCTACCGGGACAGGGAGAAACACCATATATTTT.

The rearrangement uses TRBV5-8 and TRBJ1-2; D is unresolved. The V gene lost 4 bases and the J gene lost 8 bases, with 18 bases spanning the gap. Germline V CDR1 and CDR2: SGHTS, YDEGEE. CDR3 length: 14 residues. The CDR3 DNA sequence: TGTGCCAGCAGCCCCCGGGCACCTCTCGGGGGCTACACCTTC. Amino acid sequence: CASSPRAPLGGYTF.

In this sample, this clone turned up once. This chain uses TRBV27 with TRBJ2-1; no definite D call. Between the trimmed V and J ends, which lost 3 bases and 7 bases, there was a span of 13 bases. Germline CDR1 is MNHEY and CDR2 is SMNVEV (reference sequence). The CDR3 loop spans 14 amino acids. CDR3 residues: CASSLPGVRNEQFF. DNA for the CDR3: TGTGCCAGCAGTTTGCCCGGAGTAAGGAATGAGCAGTTCTTC.

The V call is TRBV18, the J call TRBJ1-3; the D is unclear. The CDR3 length is 15 residues. The germline gives CDR1 KGHSH, CDR2 LQKENI. Between the trimmed V and J ends, which lost 3 bases and 4 bases, there was a span of 13 bases. In nucleotides, the CDR3 is TGTGCCAGCTCACCCCTATTTGCAGAGGGAAACACCATATATTTT. It translates to CASSPLFAEGNTIYF.

The chain is built from TRBV27 and TRBJ1-5; D is ambiguous. There are 12 residues in the CDR3. CDR1 MNHEY and CDR2 SMNVEV come from the germline V gene (reference sequence). V was shortened by 3 bases and J by 6 bases, with 6 bases between the two germline ends. Written as DNA, the CDR3 is TGTGCCAGCAGTTTTTGGGGTCAGCCCCAGCATTTT. It specifies CASSFWGQPQHF.

As for this clone: Within the sample, other DNA sequences also encode this same CDR3. J is TRBJ2-2 and V is TRBV10-3; D ambiguous. There are 11 residues in the CDR3. V was pared by 3 bases and J by 4 bases, with 0 bases between. Germline V gene lookup returns CDR1 ENHRY and CDR2 SYGVKD. The DNA for the CDR3 is TGTGCCATCAGTGACACCGGGGAGCTGTTTTTT. This sequence encodes CAISDTGELFF.

The chain has TRBV10-2 and TRBJ2-7; a weak D match, TRBD2 (6 bases). CDR1 and CDR2 (germline): WSHSY, SAAADI. The CDR3 is made up of 12 amino acids. Trimming stripped 4 bases from V and 7 bases from J, with 11 bases between. The chain's CDR3 is CASSGRRGEQYV. The CDR3, as DNA: TGCGCCAGCAGTGGCCGCCGGGGGGAGCAGTACGTC.

The chain couples TRBV13 to TRBJ1-5; D is uncertain. Germline V gives CDR1 PRHDT, CDR2 FYEKMQ (reference sequence). Between the trimmed V and J ends, which lost 3 bases and 7 bases, there was a span of 7 bases. CDR3 size: 12 residues. For the CDR3, the DNA is TGTGCCAGCAGCTTCCGGGGACAGCCCCAGCATTTT. It is translated as CASSFRGQPQHF.

This rearrangement joins TRBV6-5 to TRBJ2-2; TRBD1 or TRBD2 may be the D gene (5 bases each). V was clipped by 2 bases and J by 0 bases, with 7 bases between them. The CDR3 totals 15 residues. Germline-derived CDR1 and CDR2 are MNHEY and SVGAGI. The CDR3 nucleotides read TGTGCCAGCAGTTACGGGGGTACGAACACCGGGGAGCTGTTTTTT. It encodes CASSYGGTNTGELFF.